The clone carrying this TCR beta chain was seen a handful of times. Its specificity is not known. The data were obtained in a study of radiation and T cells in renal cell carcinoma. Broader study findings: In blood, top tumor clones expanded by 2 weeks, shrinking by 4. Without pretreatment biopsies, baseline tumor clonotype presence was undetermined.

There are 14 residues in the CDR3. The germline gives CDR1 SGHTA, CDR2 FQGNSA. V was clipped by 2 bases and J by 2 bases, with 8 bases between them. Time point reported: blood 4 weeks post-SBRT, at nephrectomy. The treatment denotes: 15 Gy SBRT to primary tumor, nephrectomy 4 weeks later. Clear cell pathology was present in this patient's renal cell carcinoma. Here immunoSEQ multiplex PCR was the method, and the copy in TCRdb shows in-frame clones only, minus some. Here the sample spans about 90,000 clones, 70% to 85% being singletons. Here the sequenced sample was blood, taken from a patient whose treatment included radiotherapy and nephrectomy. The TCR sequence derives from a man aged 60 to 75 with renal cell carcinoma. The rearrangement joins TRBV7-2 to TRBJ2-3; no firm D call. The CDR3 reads CASSLNPPTDTQYF. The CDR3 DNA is TGTGCCAGCAGCTTAAATCCCCCCACAGATACGCAGTATTTT.